This T cell receptor beta chain comes out of a study of T and B cells in COVID-19 patients. Study-wide background: Blood was sampled from COVID-19 patients who were either actively infected or recovered.

BIOMED2 TRB-A/B primer pools were used in multiplex TRB PCR. TCRdb reprocessed the multiplex PCR reads with MiXCR, giving one entry per CDR3 protein. This sample has 20,000 or so distinct CDR3 sequences; over 25% occur once, and the top ten carry 2.5% to 3%. Findings and limits, study-wide: Blood from mildly ill patients while symptomatic, and early samples from severe cases, were scarce. The recovered cohort had roughly 2,200 exclusive TCR clusters, including 30 or so low generation probability clusters.

With respect to this clonotype: No antigen is known for it.

TRB was amplified from about 260-540 ng of blood genomic DNA. The sequence came from a human donor who had recovered from COVID-19. The source material was blood.

CDR3 DNA sequence: TGTGCCAGCAGCTTTACGGACAGGGACACTGAAGCTTTCTTT. Amino acids: CASSFTDRDTEAFF. The chain combines TRBV6-5 with TRBJ1-1; 8 bases are a match to TRBD1. The ends lost 6 bases at V and 3 bases at J; junction bases unmatched: 6. In germline, CDR1 is MNHEY, CDR2 SVGAGI. The CDR3 has 14 amino acids.